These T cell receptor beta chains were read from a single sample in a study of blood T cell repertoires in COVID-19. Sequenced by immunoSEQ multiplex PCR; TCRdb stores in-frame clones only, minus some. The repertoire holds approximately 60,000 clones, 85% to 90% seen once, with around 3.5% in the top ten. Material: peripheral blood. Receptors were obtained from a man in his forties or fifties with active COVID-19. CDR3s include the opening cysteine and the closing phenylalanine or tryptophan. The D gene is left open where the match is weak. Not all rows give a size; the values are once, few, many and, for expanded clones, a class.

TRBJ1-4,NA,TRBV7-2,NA,TGTGCCAGCAGCTTTGGGCGCGATGAAAAACTGTTTTTT,CASSFGRDEKLFF
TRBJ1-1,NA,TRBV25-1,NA,TGTGCCAGCTCCAAAGCGGTAGGGCCGGCGAACACTGAAGCTTTCTTT,CASSKAVGPANTEAFF
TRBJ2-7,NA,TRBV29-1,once,TGCAGCGTTGAAGGGCACAGCCCCTACGAGCAGTACTTC,CSVEGHSPYEQYF
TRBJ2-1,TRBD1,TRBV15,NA,TGTGCCACCAGCAGCCGACAGGGGGCCGGGGGCTACAATGAGCAGTTCTTC,CATSSRQGAGGYNEQFF
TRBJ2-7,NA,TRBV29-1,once,TGCAGCTACCGCGGAACCTACGAGCAGTACTTC,CSYRGTYEQYF
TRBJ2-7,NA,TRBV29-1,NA,TGCAGCGTGACAGGAAGCTACGAGCAGTACTTC,CSVTGSYEQYF
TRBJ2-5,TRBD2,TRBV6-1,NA,TGTGCCAGCAGTGCCGTGCGGGGGGGCATCCAAGAGACCCAGTACTTC,CASSAVRGGIQETQYF
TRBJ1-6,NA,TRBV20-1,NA,TGCAGTGCTAGTGGGAGGAAAAGACCTAATTCACCCCTCCACTTT,CSASGRKRPNSPLHF
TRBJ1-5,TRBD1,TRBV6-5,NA,TGTGCCAGCAGTCGGACAGGGGTGCGACAGCCCCAGCATTTT,CASSRTGVRQPQHF
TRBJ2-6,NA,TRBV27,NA,TGTGCCAGCAGTAAAACAGGGACTGGGGCCAACGTCCTGACTTTC,CASSKTGTGANVLTF
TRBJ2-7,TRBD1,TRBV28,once,TGTGCCAGCAGTTCACCGGGACAGGGGAGGCCCTACGAGCAGTACTTC,CASSSPGQGRPYEQYF